The 2 T cell receptor beta chains listed next were all sequenced from one sample in a study of blood T cell repertoires in COVID-19. The repertoire was sequenced with immunoSEQ multiplex PCR; TCRdb's copy has only in-frame clones and lacks some. The table lists some 420,000 clones, 75% to 90% of them singletons, with roughly 1.1% in the top ten. The sample taken for sequencing was PBMCs or T cells enriched from blood (not recorded which). Receptors were obtained from a man under 40 who had recovered from COVID-19.

J is TRBJ2-1 and V is TRBV5-4; a weak D match, TRBD2 (6 bases). Germline V gene lookup returns CDR1 SGHNT and CDR2 YYREEE (reference sequence). The germline V and J ends were trimmed by 7 bases and 1 base, with 21 bases remaining between them. This CDR3 is 17 amino acids long. In DNA, the CDR3 is TGTGCCAGCGCGCCGGGAATAGGGGCGGGATCCTACAATGAGCAGTTCTTC. Translated, it gives CASAPGIGAGSYNEQFF.

The rearrangement joins TRBV5-1 to TRBJ1-1; D call uncertain. The CDR3 consists of 13 residues. V was shortened by 6 bases and J by 1 base, with 10 bases between the two germline ends. The germline V gene encodes CDR1 SGHRS and CDR2 YFSETQ. The CDR3 loop reads CASNQAPNTEAFF. For the CDR3, the DNA is TGCGCCAGCAACCAGGCCCCGAACACTGAAGCTTTCTTT.